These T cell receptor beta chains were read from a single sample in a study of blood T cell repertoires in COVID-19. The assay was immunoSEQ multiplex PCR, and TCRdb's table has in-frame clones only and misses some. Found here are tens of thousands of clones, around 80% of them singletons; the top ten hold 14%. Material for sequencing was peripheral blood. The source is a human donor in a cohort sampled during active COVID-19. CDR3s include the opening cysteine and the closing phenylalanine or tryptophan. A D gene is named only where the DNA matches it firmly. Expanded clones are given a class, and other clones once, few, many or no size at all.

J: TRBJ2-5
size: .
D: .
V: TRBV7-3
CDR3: CASSLTGPRGGETQYF
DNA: TGTGCCAGCAGCTTAACAGGGCCTAGGGGCGGTGAGACCCAGTACTTC

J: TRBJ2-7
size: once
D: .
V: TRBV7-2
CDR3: CASSEARQHEQYF
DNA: TGTGCCAGCAGCGAGGCCAGACAGCACGAGCAGTACTTC

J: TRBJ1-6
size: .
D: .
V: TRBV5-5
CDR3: CASSLYEQSNSPLHF
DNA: TGTGCCAGCAGCTTGTACGAACAGTCAAATTCACCCCTCCACTTT

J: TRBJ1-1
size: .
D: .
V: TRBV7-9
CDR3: CASSLDMNTEAFF
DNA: TGTGCCAGCAGCCTTGACATGAACACTGAAGCTTTCTTT

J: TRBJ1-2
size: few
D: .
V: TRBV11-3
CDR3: CASSLRGHLGYTF
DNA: TGTGCCAGCAGCTTGCGGGGGCATCTTGGCTACACCTTC

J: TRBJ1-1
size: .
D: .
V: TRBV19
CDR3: CASSNLPPDSSNTEAFF
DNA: TGTGCCAGTAGTAATCTACCGCCTGACAGCTCGAACACTGAAGCTTTCTTT

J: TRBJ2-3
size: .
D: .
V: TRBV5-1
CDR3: CASSLSQGSDTQYF
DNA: TGCGCCAGCAGCTTGTCGCAGGGATCAGATACGCAGTATTTT

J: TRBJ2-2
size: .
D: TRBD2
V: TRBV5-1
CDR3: CASSFSSGGLGEELFF
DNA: TGCGCCAGCAGCTTTTCTAGCGGGGGACTTGGTGAGGAGCTGTTTTTT

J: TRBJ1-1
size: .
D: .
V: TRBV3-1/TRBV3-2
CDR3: CASSPQINTEAFF
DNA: TGTGCCAGCAGCCCCCAGATTAACACTGAAGCTTTCTTT

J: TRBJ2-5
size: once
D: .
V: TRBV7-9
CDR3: CASSPTGVQETQYF
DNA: TGTGCCAGCAGCCCGACGGGGGTTCAAGAGACCCAGTACTTC

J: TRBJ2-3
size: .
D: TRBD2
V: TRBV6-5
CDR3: CASHGGGRTDTQYF
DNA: TGTGCCAGCCACGGGGGGGGGCGCACAGATACGCAGTATTTT

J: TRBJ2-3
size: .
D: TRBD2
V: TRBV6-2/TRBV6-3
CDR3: CASTPGGIDTQYF
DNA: TGTGCCAGCACCCCGGGGGGGATAGATACGCAGTATTTT

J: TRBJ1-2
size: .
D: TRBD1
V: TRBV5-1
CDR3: CASSLAAGTGDGYTF
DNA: TGCGCCAGCAGCTTGGCCGCGGGGACAGGGGATGGCTACACCTTC

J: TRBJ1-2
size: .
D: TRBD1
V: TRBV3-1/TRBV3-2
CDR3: CASSRSVGTGGRYGYTF
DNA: TGTGCCAGCAGCCGGTCGGTAGGGACAGGGGGCAGGTATGGCTACACCTTC

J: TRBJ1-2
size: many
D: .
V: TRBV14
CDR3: CASSQGRGQSYTF
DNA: TGTGCCAGCAGCCAAGGGCGTGGACAAAGCTACACCTTC

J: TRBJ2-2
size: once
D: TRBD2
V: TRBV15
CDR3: CATSRVGRTSGIRPGELFF
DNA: TGTGCCACCAGCAGAGTGGGGCGGACTAGCGGGATTCGGCCCGGGGAGCTGTTTTTT

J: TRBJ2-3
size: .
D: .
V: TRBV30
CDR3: CAWSAQLGGAGDTQYF
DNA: TGTGCCTGGAGTGCCCAGCTTGGGGGGGCAGGGGATACGCAGTATTTT

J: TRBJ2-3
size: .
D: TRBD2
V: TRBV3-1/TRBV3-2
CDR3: CASSPGLGDTDTQYF
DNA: TGTGCCAGCAGCCCCGGACTAGGAGACACAGATACGCAGTATTTT

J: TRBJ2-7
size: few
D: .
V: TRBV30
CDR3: CAWSAWLAPYEQYF
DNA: TGTGCCTGGAGTGCATGGCTAGCGCCCTACGAGCAGTACTTC

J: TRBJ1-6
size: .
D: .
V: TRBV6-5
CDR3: CASSPRFGENSPLHF
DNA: TGTGCCAGCAGTCCCCGCTTTGGGGAGAATTCACCCCTCCACTTT

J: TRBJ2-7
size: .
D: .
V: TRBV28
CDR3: CASRETRDEQYF
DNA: TGTGCCAGCAGGGAGACTAGGGACGAGCAGTACTTC

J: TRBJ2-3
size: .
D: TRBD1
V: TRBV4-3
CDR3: CASSPTGQGTDTQYF
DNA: TGCGCCAGCAGCCCCACCGGACAGGGCACAGATACGCAGTATTTT

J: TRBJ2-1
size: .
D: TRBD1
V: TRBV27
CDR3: CASSRGQGYNEQFF
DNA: TGTGCCAGCAGTCGGGGACAGGGGTACAATGAGCAGTTCTTC

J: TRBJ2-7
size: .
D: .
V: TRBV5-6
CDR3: CASSRGYEQYF
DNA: TGTGCCAGCAGCCGGGGCTACGAGCAGTACTTC

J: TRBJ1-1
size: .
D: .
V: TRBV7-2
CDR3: CASSLAQGNTEAFF
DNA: TGTGCCAGCAGCTTAGCTCAGGGGAACACTGAAGCTTTCTTT

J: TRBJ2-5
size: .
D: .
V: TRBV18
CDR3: CASSPAGFQETQYF
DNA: TGTGCCAGCTCCCCCGCGGGGTTCCAAGAGACCCAGTACTTC

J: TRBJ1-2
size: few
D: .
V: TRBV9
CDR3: CASSAGETNGYTF
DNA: TGTGCCAGCAGCGCAGGGGAGACTAATGGCTACACCTTC

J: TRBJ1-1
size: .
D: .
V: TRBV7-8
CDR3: CASSYRTRAGEKYTEAFF
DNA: TGTGCCAGCAGCTACAGAACGCGGGCAGGGGAGAAGTACACTGAAGCTTTCTTT

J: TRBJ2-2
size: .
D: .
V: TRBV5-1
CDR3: CASSTGGFNTGELFF
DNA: TGCGCCAGCAGCACGGGTGGATTTAACACCGGGGAGCTGTTTTTT

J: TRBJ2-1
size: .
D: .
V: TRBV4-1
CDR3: CASSQGLDYYNEQFF
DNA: TGCGCCAGCAGCCAAGGGCTGGACTATTACAATGAGCAGTTCTTC

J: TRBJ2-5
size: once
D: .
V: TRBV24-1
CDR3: CATSDSRDIEETQYF
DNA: TGTGCCACCAGTGATTCCCGGGACATAGAAGAGACCCAGTACTTC

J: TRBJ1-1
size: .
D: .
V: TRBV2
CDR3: CASSDPGLSNTEAFF
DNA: TGTGCCAGCAGTGACCCGGGACTCTCGAACACTGAAGCTTTCTTT

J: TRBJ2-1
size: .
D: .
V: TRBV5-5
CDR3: CASSFLGDEQFF
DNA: TGTGCCAGCAGCTTCCTCGGGGATGAGCAGTTCTTC

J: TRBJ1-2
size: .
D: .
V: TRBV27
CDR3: CASSRRVANYGYTF
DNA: TGTGCCAGCAGTAGGAGGGTAGCTAACTATGGCTACACCTTC

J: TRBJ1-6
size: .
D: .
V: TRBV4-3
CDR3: CASSQEVWGPNSPLHF
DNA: TGCGCCAGCAGCCAAGAGGTTTGGGGGCCGAATTCACCCCTCCACTTT

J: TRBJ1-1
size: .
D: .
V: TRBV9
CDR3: CASSVAVDWNTEAFF
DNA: TGTGCCAGCAGCGTAGCTGTAGACTGGAACACTGAAGCTTTCTTT

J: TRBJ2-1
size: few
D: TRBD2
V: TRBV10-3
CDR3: CAIWRPAGGFNRGEQFF
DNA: TGTGCCATCTGGAGGCCAGCGGGGGGGTTCAACCGAGGTGAGCAGTTCTTC

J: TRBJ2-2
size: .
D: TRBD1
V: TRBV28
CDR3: CATLPGQGTAGELFF
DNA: TGTGCCACCCTTCCCGGACAGGGGACGGCCGGGGAGCTGTTTTTT

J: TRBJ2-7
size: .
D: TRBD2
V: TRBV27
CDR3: CASRVLAVGTYEQYF
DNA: TGTGCCAGCAGGGTACTAGCGGTTGGTACCTACGAGCAGTACTTC

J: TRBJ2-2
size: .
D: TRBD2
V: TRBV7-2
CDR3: CASRRAGEAGELFF
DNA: TGTGCCAGCAGACGCGCGGGGGAGGCCGGGGAGCTGTTTTTT

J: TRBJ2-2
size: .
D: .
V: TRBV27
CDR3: CASSFLAVTGELFF
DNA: TGTGCCAGCAGTTTTTTGGCGGTCACCGGGGAGCTGTTTTTT

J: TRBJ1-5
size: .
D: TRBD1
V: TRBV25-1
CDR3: CATAKQGNNQPQHF
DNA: TGTGCCACCGCAAAACAGGGGAACAATCAGCCCCAGCATTTT

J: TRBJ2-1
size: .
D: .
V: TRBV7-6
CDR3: CASSFSAGARYEQFF
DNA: TGTGCCAGCAGCTTTTCCGCGGGGGCGCGCTATGAGCAGTTCTTC

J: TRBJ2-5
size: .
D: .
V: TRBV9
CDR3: CASSVGERRQETQYF
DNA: TGTGCCAGCAGCGTTGGTGAGCGGAGGCAAGAGACCCAGTACTTC

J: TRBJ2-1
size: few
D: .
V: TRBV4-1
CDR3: CASSQALLTYNEQFF
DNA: TGCGCCAGCAGCCAAGCCCTGTTAACTTACAATGAGCAGTTCTTC

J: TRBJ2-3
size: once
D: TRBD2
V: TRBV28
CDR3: CASSFRGVDTQYF
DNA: TGTGCCAGCAGTTTCCGGGGGGTAGATACGCAGTATTTT

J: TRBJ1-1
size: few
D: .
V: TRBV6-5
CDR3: CASTLHLMNTEAFF
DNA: TGTGCCAGCACCTTACACCTCATGAACACTGAAGCTTTCTTT

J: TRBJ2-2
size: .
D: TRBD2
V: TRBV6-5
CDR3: CASSPLAGVTGELFF
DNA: TGTGCCAGCAGTCCTCTAGCGGGAGTAACCGGGGAGCTGTTTTTT

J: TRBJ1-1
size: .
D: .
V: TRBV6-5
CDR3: CASSYRVRGSTEAFF
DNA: TGTGCCAGCAGTTACAGGGTAAGGGGGAGCACTGAAGCTTTCTTT